The present entry profiles one T cell receptor (beta chain) with its context. Antigen specificity is unknown. CDR1 is SGHRS and CDR2 is YFSETQ in the germline V gene. V gave up 8 bases and J gave up 0 bases, with 11 bases separating them. The CDR3 is made up of 14 amino acids. The sample is drawn from a study of T cell responses to AZD1222 COVID-19 vaccine. Study observations and caveats: Sampling that yielded the repertoires occurred only after the peak T cell response. Researchers report vaccine-associated CD4 TCRs spanning spike, with dominance at 160-218 and 743-854. Clonal diversity was possibly underestimated; the donors were predominantly white British and more often female. The breadth and depth of Spike-specific TCRs increased once two AZD1222 doses had been given.

TCRdb keeps only in-frame clones here, not all; method: immunoSEQ multiplex PCR. This sample has about 110,000 clones, with over 75% found just once. The gene calls are TRBV5-1 and TRBJ2-2; no firm D call. The clonotype was recovered from an adult in good health. The specimen comprised peripheral blood, sampled on day 0 of MenACWY control vaccination. CDR3 DNA sequence: TGCGCCAGTGCGGCCAGGACGAACACCGGGGAGCTGTTTTTT. This encodes CASAARTNTGELFF.